This T cell receptor beta chain comes out of a study of Ad26.COV2.S vaccination and SARS-CoV-2 variants. As for treatment: 19 received Ad26.COV2.S at low or high dose, single or two shots; about five received placebo; per-sample allocation not given. Samples came from day 63 after the first vaccine or placebo injection. Wuhan-strain SARS-CoV-2 spike was expressed by the Ad26 vector that made up the vaccine. This CDR3 region has 13 residues. The ends were cut back, 5 bases at V and 5 bases at J, with 12 bases in the middle. As to this clone: Its antigen is unidentified.

General study points: Possible underestimation of total T cell responses by the TCR breadth and depth analyses was noted. CD8+ and CD4+ T cells specific for spike reportedly responded with substantial breadth after vaccination. The placebo group had lower spike-specific TCR breadth than the vaccine recipients did.

TCRdb's copy holds only in-frame clones and misses some; the assay was immunoSEQ multiplex PCR. The sample has roughly 320,000 clones, around nine tenths seen once. The sequence came from a person between 18 and 65 years old who received the Ad26.COV2.S COVID-19 vaccine or a placebo. The starting material was peripheral blood, obtained in a trial of Ad26.COV2.S vaccine versus placebo. This sequence joins TRBV12-3 or TRBV12-4 and TRBJ1-2, with a weak D call TRBD1 (6 bases). The CDR3 DNA follows: TGTGCCAGCAGTAGACGGACAGAATATGGCTACACCTTC. Its protein product is CASSRRTEYGYTF.